This T cell receptor beta chain was sequenced during a study of cytomegalovirus exposure and HLA in healthy donors. Looking at the study overall: HLA-typed donors were the source of about 81 million unique TCRs held in an early data release.

General observations from the study: The study carried out a later analysis of TCR beta sequences. It associated some 17,000 of them with specific HLA alleles at a false discovery rate of 0.05. Some V segments, including TRBV6-2 and TRBV6-3, were excluded as indistinguishable. A later analysis reportedly found fewer N-insertions in an Asian-associated ancestry cluster than the roughly 670-donor mean.

The junction had 3 bases not matched to a gene; V was cut back by 0 bases and J by 0 bases. The germline V gene has CDR1 SGHNT and CDR2 YYREEE (reference sequence). This CDR3 has 15 residues. With 60 Vbeta and 13 Jbeta primers, the PCR was carried out. The protocol was immunoSEQ multiplex PCR, while the TCRdb copy is restricted to in-frame clones and leaves out a portion. The sample has 150,000 to 200,000 clones; 81% are singletons. This clone was picked up a small number of times. Antigen specificity is unknown. Other DNA sequences from this sample encode an identical CDR3 as well. The chain joins TRBV5-4 to TRBJ2-7; 7 bases fit TRBD1. The TCR was taken from a man between 18 and 35 years old in good health and CMV-seronegative. Sequenced: PBMCs. CDR3: CASSLGQGSSYEQYF. Here the CDR3 DNA reads TGTGCCAGCAGCTTGGGACAGGGAAGCTCCTACGAGCAGTACTTC.